The rows below give T cell receptor beta chains drawn from one sample of a study of cytomegalovirus exposure and HLA in healthy donors. Sequencing used immunoSEQ multiplex PCR; TCRdb keeps in-frame clones, though not all of them. The profile shows about 170,000 clones, around 81% of them singletons. The sample consisted of PBMCs. These receptors originate from a young woman in good health and CMV-seropositive. Each CDR3 is given with its conserved first and last residue. A D gene is named only where the DNA matches it firmly. Not every row has a clone size; where given, it reads once, few, many or a size class.

j_call | v_call | clone_size | d_call | cdr3_aa | cdr3_nt
TRBJ2-5 | TRBV11-3 | NA | TRBD2 | CASSRRGRDEETQYF | TGTGCCAGCAGCCGTCGTGGGAGGGATGAAGAGACCCAGTACTTC
TRBJ2-7 | TRBV6-1 | NA | TRBD2 | CASSEGRVSGGYEQYF | TGTGCCAGCAGTGAAGGTCGGGTTAGCGGGGGCTACGAGCAGTACTTC
TRBJ1-6 | TRBV19 | once | TRBD1 | CASSLQGAGSPLHF | TGTGCCAGTAGTCTTCAGGGGGCAGGATCACCCCTCCACTTT
TRBJ2-3 | TRBV21-1 | NA | NA | CASSKVGSSGRTDTQYF | TGTGCCAGCAGCAAAGTAGGCAGTAGCGGAAGGACAGATACGCAGTATTTT
TRBJ1-1 | TRBV30 | NA | TRBD1 | CAWSPLGQEPVRSEAFF | TGTGCCTGGAGCCCTCTCGGACAGGAACCTGTTCGCTCTGAAGCTTTCTTT
TRBJ1-2 | TRBV6-1 | NA | NA | CASSSERAGGYTF | TGTGCCAGCAGTAGCGAACGGGCGGGGGGCTACACCTTC
TRBJ2-5 | TRBV5-6 | NA | TRBD1 | CASSVDRGLRQYF | TGTGCCAGCAGCGTGGACAGGGGTTTGAGGCAGTACTTC
TRBJ2-7 | TRBV2 | NA | TRBD2 | CASRGLAGGLEQYF | TGTGCCAGCAGGGGACTAGCGGGAGGGCTCGAGCAGTACTTC
TRBJ1-4 | TRBV5-1 | once | NA | CASSPRGGPNEKLFF | TGCGCCAGCAGCCCACGGGGGGGCCCTAATGAAAAACTGTTTTTT
TRBJ1-6 | TRBV28 | NA | TRBD1 | CASSFYRGGNSPLHF | TGTGCCAGCAGTTTCTACAGGGGAGGTAATTCACCCCTCCACTTT
TRBJ1-2 | TRBV30 | NA | TRBD1 | CAWVEDRVNGYTF | TGTGCCTGGGTGGAGGACAGGGTAAATGGCTACACCTTC
TRBJ1-2 | TRBV19 | NA | NA | CASSHRVDYGYTF | TGTGCCAGTAGCCACAGGGTTGACTATGGCTACACCTTC
TRBJ2-1 | TRBV30 | once | TRBD2 | CALPPTSGSVNEQFF | TGTGCCCTCCCCCCGACTAGCGGGAGTGTTAATGAGCAGTTCTTC
TRBJ1-2 | TRBV29-1 | NA | NA | CSVAQGNYGYTF | TGCAGCGTTGCACAGGGTAACTATGGCTACACCTTC
TRBJ2-7 | TRBV5-6 | NA | NA | CASSFFSGEQYF | TGTGCCAGCAGCTTCTTTTCAGGGGAGCAGTACTTC
TRBJ2-5 | TRBV10-1 | NA | TRBD1 | CASSESGDRGVQETQYF | TGCGCCAGCAGTGAGTCGGGGGACAGGGGTGTCCAAGAGACCCAGTACTTC
TRBJ2-3 | TRBV7-9 | NA | NA | CASSPWQSSTDTQYF | TGTGCCAGCAGCCCATGGCAGTCTAGCACAGATACGCAGTATTTT
TRBJ2-7 | TRBV6-6 | NA | TRBD1 | CASSFGQGRAEQYF | TGTGCCAGCAGTTTCGGACAGGGCCGGGCCGAGCAGTACTTC
TRBJ2-7 | TRBV7-2 | NA | TRBD1 | CASSLIALGQGALEQYF | TGTGCCAGCAGCTTAATCGCCTTGGGACAGGGGGCTCTCGAGCAGTACTTC
TRBJ1-1 | TRBV15 | NA | NA | CATSRDRSGHRRSTEAFF | TGTGCCACCAGCAGAGATCGTAGCGGCCACCGGCGGAGCACTGAAGCTTTCTTT
TRBJ1-2 | TRBV28 | few | TRBD1 | CASSAGTGGHLFGYTF | TGTGCCAGCAGTGCCGGGACAGGGGGTCATCTTTTCGGCTACACCTTC
TRBJ2-1 | TRBV7-2 | NA | NA | CASSLGHPDYNEQFF | TGTGCCAGCAGCTTGGGACACCCTGATTACAATGAGCAGTTCTTC
TRBJ1-1 | TRBV19 | NA | TRBD1 | CASKKGAWGTEAFF | TGTGCCAGCAAGAAGGGGGCTTGGGGCACTGAAGCTTTCTTT
TRBJ1-2 | TRBV5-1 | few | TRBD1 | CASSPGTGGNYGYTF | TGCGCCAGCAGCCCCGGGACAGGGGGCAACTATGGCTACACCTTC
TRBJ1-4 | TRBV6-5 | NA | TRBD1 | CASSDRTGAGQKLFF | TGTGCCAGCAGCGACCGGACAGGGGCCGGCCAAAAACTGTTTTTT
TRBJ2-1 | TRBV18 | NA | TRBD2 | CASSALADNEQFF | TGTGCCAGCTCAGCGCTAGCGGACAATGAGCAGTTCTTC
TRBJ1-1 | TRBV6-1 | NA | NA | CASSDLGGKTEAFF | TGTGCCAGCAGTGATCTGGGGGGAAAGACTGAAGCTTTCTTT
TRBJ2-3 | TRBV2 | NA | NA | CASSGRGTGIDTQYF | TGTGCCAGCAGTGGAAGAGGCACAGGGATAGATACGCAGTATTTT
TRBJ1-6 | TRBV6-1 | once | NA | CASSAVFRYNSPLHF | TGTGCCAGCAGTGCAGTGTTTCGATATAATTCACCCCTCCACTTT
TRBJ1-1 | TRBV7-9 | NA | NA | CSSSLVPNTEAFF | TGTTCCAGCAGCTTAGTTCCTAACACTGAAGCTTTCTTT
TRBJ1-5 | TRBV10-3 | NA | NA | CASASLGQTNQPQHF | TGTGCCAGCGCAAGCCTAGGACAGACCAATCAGCCCCAGCATTTT
TRBJ1-1 | TRBV7-9 | NA | TRBD1 | CASSLGTGWNTEAFF | TGTGCCAGCAGCTTAGGGACAGGTTGGAACACTGAAGCTTTCTTT
TRBJ2-7 | TRBV15 | NA | TRBD1 | CATSRDRDEQYF | TGTGCCACCAGCCGCGACAGGGACGAGCAGTACTTC
TRBJ2-1 | TRBV7-9 | NA | TRBD2 | CAGTKGINEQFF | TGTGCGGGGACTAAGGGGATCAATGAGCAGTTCTTC
TRBJ2-2 | TRBV6-5 | NA | NA | CAIRRDTGELFF | TGTGCCATTCGACGGGACACCGGGGAGCTGTTTTTT
TRBJ2-7 | TRBV5-4 | NA | TRBD2 | CASKRGGEQYF | TGTGCCAGCAAACGCGGGGGTGAGCAGTACTTC
TRBJ2-3 | TRBV15 | NA | TRBD2 | CATSRKVSGGTDTQYF | TGTGCCACCAGCCGAAAGGTTAGCGGGGGTACAGATACGCAGTATTTT
TRBJ1-5 | TRBV19 | few | NA | CASSSLNDQPQHF | TGTGCCAGTAGTTCACTCAACGATCAGCCCCAGCATTTT
TRBJ1-1 | TRBV7-2 | NA | NA | CASSSQHMNTEAFF | TGTGCCAGCAGCTCACAACACATGAACACTGAAGCTTTCTTT
TRBJ2-3 | TRBV5-4 | NA | TRBD1 | CASSLQGAQGTQYF | TGTGCCAGCAGCTTGCAGGGGGCGCAAGGTACGCAGTATTTT
TRBJ1-1 | TRBV5-1 | NA | NA | CASSFTEDREAFF | TGCGCCAGCAGCTTTACAGAAGACCGAGAAGCTTTCTTT
TRBJ1-2 | TRBV5-1 | NA | NA | CASSEQVSAGYTF | TGCGCCAGCAGCGAACAGGTTTCGGCTGGCTACACCTTC
TRBJ1-5 | TRBV28 | NA | NA | CASRGRGRQPQHF | TGTGCCAGCCGAGGGAGGGGCCGACAGCCCCAGCATTTT
TRBJ1-5 | TRBV28 | many | TRBD1 | CASSLGQGASNQPQHF | TGTGCCAGCAGTTTAGGACAGGGGGCGAGCAATCAGCCCCAGCATTTT
TRBJ2-5 | TRBV5-5 | once | TRBD2 | CASSSYSPGGETQYF | TGTGCCAGCAGCTCCTATTCTCCGGGGGGGGAGACCCAGTACTTC
TRBJ2-7 | TRBV10-3 | once | TRBD2 | CAISDFELAGVNSYEQYF | TGTGCCATCAGTGATTTTGAGCTAGCGGGAGTAAATTCCTACGAGCAGTACTTC
TRBJ2-7 | TRBV30 | NA | NA | CAWSVLRGAGEQYF | TGTGCCTGGAGTGTCCTTCGGGGGGCGGGCGAGCAGTACTTC
TRBJ2-1 | TRBV5-4 | NA | NA | CASSSVAETYNEQFF | TGTGCCAGCAGCTCAGTGGCGGAAACCTACAATGAGCAGTTCTTC
TRBJ2-2 | TRBV4-3 | NA | NA | CASSPRSYANTGELFF | TGCGCCAGCAGTCCACGGTCCTACGCGAACACCGGGGAGCTGTTTTTT
TRBJ2-5 | TRBV28 | NA | NA | CASSARPSFETQYF | TGTGCCAGCAGCGCCAGGCCCAGTTTTGAGACCCAGTACTTC
TRBJ2-5 | TRBV6-5 | few | TRBD1 | CASLRGETQYF | TGTGCCAGCCTCAGGGGGGAGACCCAGTACTTC
TRBJ2-3 | TRBV10-1 | NA | NA | CASSEEIYSDTQYF | TGCGCCAGCAGTGAAGAGATCTACTCAGATACGCAGTATTTT
TRBJ1-1 | TRBV6-5 | NA | NA | CASSPKQGMNTEAFF | TGTGCCAGCAGCCCGAAACAGGGAATGAACACTGAAGCTTTCTTT
TRBJ1-2 | TRBV28 | few | NA | CASSSPLGANYGYTF | TGTGCCAGCAGTTCACCCCTGGGAGCTAACTATGGCTACACCTTC
TRBJ2-5 | TRBV30 | NA | NA | CAWRPQAHQSEYF | TGTGCCTGGAGACCCCAGGCCCATCAGTCGGAGTACTTC